Listed below are T cell receptor beta chains from one sample, sequenced in a study of kidney transplant recipient with SARS-CoV-2 infection. MiXCR, run by TCRdb on the reads, gives a single entry per CDR3 protein. Among 250,000 or so distinct CDR3 sequences listed, around 30% were seen once. The sample consisted of a blood sample, taken at baseline and on day 111 from a kidney transplant recipient. These TCRs come from a male patient between 25 and 39 years old who had COVID-19 and was a kidney transplant recipient. Among the T cells, some may be from the graft donor. CDR3s include the opening cysteine and the closing phenylalanine or tryptophan. A D gene is named only where the DNA matches it firmly. Size tells how often a clone was seen (once, few, many) or the class of an expanded clone, and some rows leave it out.

v_gene: TRBV12-3/TRBV12-4; j_gene: TRBJ1-5; abundance: many; d_gene: TRBD1; CDR3aa: CASSQTGLGNQPQHF; CDR3nt: TGTGCCAGCAGTCAGACAGGGTTAGGGAATCAGCCCCAGCATTTT
v_gene: TRBV21-1; j_gene: TRBJ1-4; abundance: many; d_gene: .; CDR3aa: CASSSRHSSTNEKLFF; CDR3nt: TGTGCCAGCAGCTCTCGGCACAGCTCAACTAATGAAAAACTGTTTTTT
v_gene: TRBV5-1; j_gene: TRBJ1-3; abundance: many; d_gene: .; CDR3aa: CASSPIEGGNTIYF; CDR3nt: TGCGCCAGCAGCCCTATAGAGGGTGGAAACACCATATATTTT
v_gene: TRBV6-5; j_gene: TRBJ2-3; abundance: .; d_gene: TRBD2; CDR3aa: CASSGEGKAGDTQYF; CDR3nt: TGTGCCAGCAGTGGGGAGGGGAAAGCGGGGGATACGCAGTATTTT
v_gene: TRBV3-1; j_gene: TRBJ1-1; abundance: many; d_gene: .; CDR3aa: CASSKRTPISIRTEAFF; CDR3nt: TGTGCCAGCAGCAAACGGACTCCCATTTCAATTCGCACTGAAGCTTTCTTT
v_gene: TRBV7-8; j_gene: TRBJ2-1; abundance: few; d_gene: .; CDR3aa: CASSLGSPPYNEQFF; CDR3nt: TGTGCCAGCAGCTTAGGGAGCCCCCCCTACAATGAGCAGTTCTTC
v_gene: TRBV30; j_gene: TRBJ2-3; abundance: .; d_gene: .; CDR3aa: CAWNTGGGDTQYF; CDR3nt: TGTGCCTGGAATACGGGGGGCGGGGATACGCAGTATTTT
v_gene: TRBV4-3; j_gene: TRBJ2-3; abundance: many; d_gene: .; CDR3aa: CASSQPPHTDTQYF; CDR3nt: TGCGCCAGCAGCCAACCTCCCCACACAGATACGCAGTATTTT
v_gene: TRBV3-1; j_gene: TRBJ1-6; abundance: many; d_gene: .; CDR3aa: CASSRGFENSPLHF; CDR3nt: TGTGCCAGCAGCCGTGGGTTTGAAAATTCACCCCTCCACTTT
v_gene: TRBV10-1; j_gene: TRBJ1-2; abundance: .; d_gene: .; CDR3aa: CASSRCVRSRKTYGYTF; CDR3nt: TGCGCCAGCAGTAGATGCGTAAGATCGCGAAAGACCTATGGCTACACCTTC
v_gene: TRBV20-1; j_gene: TRBJ2-7; abundance: many; d_gene: TRBD2; CDR3aa: CSARGPQGTSGRQYEQYF; CDR3nt: TGCAGTGCTAGAGGCCCCCAAGGGACTAGCGGCCGTCAGTACGAGCAGTACTTC
v_gene: TRBV12-2; j_gene: TRBJ1-2; abundance: many; d_gene: .; CDR3aa: CASRSSSTPRKTYGYTF; CDR3nt: TGTGCAAGTCGCTCTAGCTCGACTCCACGAAAGACCTATGGCTACACCTTC
v_gene: TRBV4-2; j_gene: TRBJ2-5; abundance: many; d_gene: TRBD1; CDR3aa: CASSQEQGAQETQYF; CDR3nt: TGTGCCAGCAGCCAAGAACAGGGGGCACAGGAGACCCAGTACTTC
v_gene: TRBV10-3; j_gene: TRBJ2-2; abundance: many; d_gene: .; CDR3aa: CAISESAGGSNTGELFF; CDR3nt: TGTGCCATCAGTGAGTCCGCAGGGGGGTCTAACACCGGGGAGCTGTTTTTT
v_gene: TRBV19; j_gene: TRBJ1-2; abundance: many; d_gene: .; CDR3aa: CASSRTTDYGYTF; CDR3nt: TGTGCCAGTAGTAGGACTACGGACTATGGCTACACCTTC
v_gene: TRBV7-8; j_gene: TRBJ1-5; abundance: .; d_gene: .; CDR3aa: CASSTRSGYNQPQHF; CDR3nt: TGTGCCAGCAGCACCCGCAGCGGGTACAATCAGCCCCAGCATTTT
v_gene: TRBV24-1; j_gene: TRBJ2-7; abundance: many; d_gene: .; CDR3aa: CATSDSDRHEQYF; CDR3nt: TGTGCCACCAGTGACTCCGACAGACACGAGCAGTACTTC
v_gene: TRBV30; j_gene: TRBJ1-2; abundance: many; d_gene: .; CDR3aa: CAWSFPPRQNIYTF; CDR3nt: TGTGCCTGGAGTTTTCCCCCTCGACAGAATATCTACACCTTC
v_gene: TRBV4-1; j_gene: TRBJ2-3; abundance: few; d_gene: TRBD2; CDR3aa: CASSQDPLSGNPQYF; CDR3nt: TGCGCCAGCAGCCAAGATCCCCTTAGCGGGAATCCGCAGTATTTT
v_gene: TRBV11-2; j_gene: TRBJ2-3; abundance: once; d_gene: TRBD2; CDR3aa: CASSLDRFLAGGGDTQYF; CDR3nt: TGTGCCAGCAGCTTAGATCGATTCCTAGCGGGGGGGGGAGATACGCAGTATTTT
v_gene: TRBV20-1; j_gene: TRBJ2-1; abundance: few; d_gene: .; CDR3aa: CSAEAHEQFF; CDR3nt: TGCAGTGCAGAGGCGCATGAGCAGTTCTTC